This T cell receptor (beta chain) is drawn from a study of tumor and adjacent non-tumor tissue in lung cancer. Overall study: Some 4.1 million productive TCRbeta reads were obtained per sample on average.

This clonotype was seen a few times. TCRbeta libraries were built with three rounds of nested PCR, modified from ARM-PCR. Each CDR3 protein is one row after TCRdb ran MiXCR on the multiplex PCR reads. The sample shows around 60,000 distinct CDR3 sequences, about 56% of them seen only once. RNA was extracted from bulk tissue without any cell sorting. More than 3 cm separated this lung sample from the edge of the tumor. CDR3 size: 17 residues. Germline CDR1 SEHNR, CDR2 FQNEAQ (reference sequence). V lost 6 bases and J lost 0, with 18 bases in between. The specimen was distant non-tumor lung tissue. The clonotype originates from a man between 65 and 85 years old with non-small cell lung cancer. This rearrangement joins TRBV7-9 to TRBJ2-1; the D gene could be TRBD1 or TRBD2 (6 bases each). CDR3 nucleotide sequence: TGTGCCAGCAGGAGGGGGGCAGGTCGTAGCTCCTACAATGAGCAGTTCTTC. It specifies CASRRGAGRSSYNEQFF. Together with reference TRBV7-9 and TRBJ2-1, the CDR3 gives the full variable domain: DTGVSQNPRHKITKRGQNVTFRCDPISEHNRLYWYRQTLGQGPEFLTYFQNEAQLEKSRLLSDRFSAERPKGSFSTLEIQRTEQGDSAMYLCASRRGAGRSSYNEQFFGPGTRLTVL.